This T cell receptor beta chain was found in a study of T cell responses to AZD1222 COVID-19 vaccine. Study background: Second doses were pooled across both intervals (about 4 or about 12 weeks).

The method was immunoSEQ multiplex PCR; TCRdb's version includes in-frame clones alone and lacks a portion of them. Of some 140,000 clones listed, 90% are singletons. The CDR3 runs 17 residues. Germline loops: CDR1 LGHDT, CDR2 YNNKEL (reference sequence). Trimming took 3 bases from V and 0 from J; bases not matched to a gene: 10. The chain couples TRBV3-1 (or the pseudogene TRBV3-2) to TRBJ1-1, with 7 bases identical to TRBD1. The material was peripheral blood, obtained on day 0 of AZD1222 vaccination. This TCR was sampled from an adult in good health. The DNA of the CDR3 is TGTGCCAGCAGCCACACCGGAAGGGGGCCAATGAACACTGAAGCTTTCTTT. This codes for CASSHTGRGPMNTEAFF.